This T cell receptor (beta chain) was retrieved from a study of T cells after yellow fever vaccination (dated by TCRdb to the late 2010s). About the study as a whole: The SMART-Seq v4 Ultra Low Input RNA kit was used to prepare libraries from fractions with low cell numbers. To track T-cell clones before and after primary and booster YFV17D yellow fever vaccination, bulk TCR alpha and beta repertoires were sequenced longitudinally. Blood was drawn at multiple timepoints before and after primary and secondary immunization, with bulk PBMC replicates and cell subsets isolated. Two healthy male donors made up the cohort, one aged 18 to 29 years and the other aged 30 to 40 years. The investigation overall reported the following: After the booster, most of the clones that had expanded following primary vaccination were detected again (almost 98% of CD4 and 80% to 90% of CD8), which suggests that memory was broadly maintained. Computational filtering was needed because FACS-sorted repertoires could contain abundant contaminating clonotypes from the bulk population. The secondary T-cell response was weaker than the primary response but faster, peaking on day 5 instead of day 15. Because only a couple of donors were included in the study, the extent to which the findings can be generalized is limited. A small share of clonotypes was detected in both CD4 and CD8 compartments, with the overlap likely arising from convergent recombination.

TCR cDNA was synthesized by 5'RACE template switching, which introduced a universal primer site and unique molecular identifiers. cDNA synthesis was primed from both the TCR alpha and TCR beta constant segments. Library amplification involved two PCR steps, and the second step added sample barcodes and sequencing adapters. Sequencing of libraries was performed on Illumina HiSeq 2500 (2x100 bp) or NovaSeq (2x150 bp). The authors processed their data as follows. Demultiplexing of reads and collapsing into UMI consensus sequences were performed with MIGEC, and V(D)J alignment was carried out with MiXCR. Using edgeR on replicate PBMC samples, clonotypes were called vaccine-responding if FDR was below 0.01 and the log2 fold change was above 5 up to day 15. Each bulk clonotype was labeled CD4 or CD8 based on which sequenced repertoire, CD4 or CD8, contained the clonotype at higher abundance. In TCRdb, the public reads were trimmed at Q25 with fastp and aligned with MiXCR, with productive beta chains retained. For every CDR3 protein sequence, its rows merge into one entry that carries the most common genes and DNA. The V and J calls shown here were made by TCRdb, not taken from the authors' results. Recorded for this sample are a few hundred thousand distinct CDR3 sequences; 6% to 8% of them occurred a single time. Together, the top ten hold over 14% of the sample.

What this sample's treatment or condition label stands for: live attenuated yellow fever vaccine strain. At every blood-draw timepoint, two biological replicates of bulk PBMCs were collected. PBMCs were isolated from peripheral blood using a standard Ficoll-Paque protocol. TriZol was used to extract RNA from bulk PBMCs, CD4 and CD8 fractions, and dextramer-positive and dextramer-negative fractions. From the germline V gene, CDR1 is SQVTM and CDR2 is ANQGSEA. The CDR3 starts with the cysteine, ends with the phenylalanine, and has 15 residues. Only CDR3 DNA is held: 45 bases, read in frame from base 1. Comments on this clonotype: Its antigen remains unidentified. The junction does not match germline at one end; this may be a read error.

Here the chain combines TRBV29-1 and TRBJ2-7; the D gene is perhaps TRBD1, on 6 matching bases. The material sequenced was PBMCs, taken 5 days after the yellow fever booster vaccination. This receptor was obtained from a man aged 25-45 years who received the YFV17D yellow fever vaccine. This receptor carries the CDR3 CSVQEGQRRTYEQYF. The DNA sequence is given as TGCAGCGTTCAAGAGGGACAACGGCGGACCTACGAGCAGTACTTC.